These 26 T cell receptor beta chains originate from one sample sequenced in a study of blood T cell repertoires in COVID-19. Assay used: immunoSEQ multiplex PCR; TCRdb lists only in-frame clones, some missing. The sample lists about 330,000 clones, around 87% occurring once. The sequenced material came from PBMCs or T cells enriched from blood (not recorded which). The receptor set was obtained from a woman in her thirties who had recovered from COVID-19.

The gene calls are TRBV5-6 and TRBJ1-2, with D unclear. Germline CDR1 is SGHDT and CDR2 is YYEEEE. CDR3 size: 13 residues. The V gene lost 0 bases and the J gene lost 6 bases, with 9 bases spanning the gap. CDR3 amino acids: CASSLGSVHGYTF. CDR3 sequence (DNA): TGTGCCAGCAGCTTGGGGAGCGTACATGGCTACACCTTC.

This chain links TRBV12-3 or TRBV12-4 with TRBJ1-2; the D is unclear. The CDR3 spans 12 residues. The V gene lost 6 bases and the J gene lost 13 bases, with 18 bases spanning the gap. CDR3 coding DNA: TGTGCCAGCAGCCCCGGCGGGGATGTGTGCACCTTC. It translates to CASSPGGDVCTF.

This chain links TRBV9 with TRBJ1-6; 11 bases match TRBD1. V lost 1 base and J lost 8; bases outside the gene matches: 5. The CDR3 length is 16 residues. Per germline, CDR1 SGDLS and CDR2 YYNGEE. CDR3 sequence: CASSVSDRGQDSPLHF. The CDR3 region has the DNA TGTGCCAGCAGCGTATCGGACAGGGGGCAGGATTCACCCCTCCACTTT.

This clone was counted a few times. The rearrangement links TRBV6-5 to TRBJ1-3; D may be TRBD1 (6 bases). CDR1 and CDR2 from the germline V gene are MNHEY and SVGAGI. V lost 7 bases to trimming and J lost 1 base, with 11 bases between them. The CDR3 contains 14 residues. For the CDR3, the DNA is TGTGCCAGCACCTCAACAGGGTCTGGAAACACCATATATTTT. Translated: CASTSTGSGNTIYF.

In this sample, this clone turned up a few times. This chain uses TRBV19 with TRBJ2-7, with TRBD2 identical over 9 bases. The J segment lost 2 bases and the V segment lost 9 bases, leaving 8 bases of the junction unmatched. This CDR3 is built from 14 residues. Germline values: CDR1 LNHDA, CDR2 SQIVND (reference sequence). The CDR3 loop is CASNPAGGAYEQYF. As DNA, the CDR3 is TGTGCCAGCAACCCAGCGGGGGGCGCCTACGAGCAGTACTTC.

The chain recombines TRBV5-1 with TRBJ2-2; unclear D gene. The germline gives CDR1 SGHRS, CDR2 YFSETQ. The CDR3 runs to 12 residues. V was clipped by 2 bases and J by 6 bases, with 5 bases between them. CDR3 loop: CASSFGPGELFF. DNA of the CDR3: TGCGCCAGCAGCTTCGGTCCCGGGGAGCTGTTTTTT.

The chain couples TRBV7-3 to TRBJ2-3; no firm D call. Germline CDR1 reads SGHTA; CDR2 reads FQGTGA. The CDR3 spans 13 residues. The ends were cut back, 1 base at V and 3 bases at J, with 5 bases in the middle. The CDR3 is CASSLSRTDTQYF. In DNA, the CDR3 is TGTGCCAGCAGCTTAAGTCGTACAGATACGCAGTATTTT. Using reference TRBV7-3 and TRBJ2-3 for the parts outside the CDR3, the full variable domain is GAGVSQTPSNKVTEKGKYVELRCDPISGHTALYWYRQSLGQGPEFLIYFQGTGAADDSGLPNDRFFAVRPEGSVSTLKIQRTERGDSAVYLCASSLSRTDTQYFGPGTRLTVL.

The rearrangement joins TRBV9 to TRBJ1-1, with TRBD1 identical over 9 bases. The CDR3 has 13 amino acids. Germline CDR1 reads SGDLS; CDR2 reads YYNGEE. Unmatched junction bases numbered 3, after V lost 4 bases and J lost 5 bases. This CDR3 is CASSLGQGTEAFF. The CDR3 DNA sequence: TGTGCCAGCAGCCTAGGACAGGGGACTGAAGCTTTCTTT. Based on the CDR3 plus reference TRBV9 and TRBJ1-1, the full variable domain is DSGVTQTPKHLITATGQRVTLRCSPRSGDLSVYWYQQSLDQGLQFLIQYYNGEERAKGNILERFSAQQFPDLHSELNLSSLELGDSALYFCASSLGQGTEAFFGQGTRLTVV.

This chain connects TRBV3-1 (or the pseudogene TRBV3-2) to TRBJ2-1; TRBD1 matches at 7 bases. V was pared by 4 bases and J by 10 bases, with 19 bases of the junction left unmatched. CDR1 is LGHDT, CDR2 YNNKEL, per germline (reference sequence). The CDR3 extends over 17 amino acids. As DNA, the CDR3 is TGTGCCAGCAGCCCGTCACAGGGGTCTACCCGTCCGTACGAGCAGTTCTTC. It codes for CASSPSQGSTRPYEQFF.

The rearrangement joins TRBV19 to TRBJ1-4; a weak D match, TRBD1 (5 bases). Trimming removed 5 bases at V and 8 bases at J, with 15 bases between. Germline V gene lookup returns CDR1 LNHDA and CDR2 SQIVND (reference sequence). This CDR3 region has 14 residues. For the CDR3, the DNA is TGTGCCAGTAGTCCCAGGGTAGGGTTGGAAAAACTGTTTTTT. Its translation is CASSPRVGLEKLFF.

The rearrangement links TRBV24-1 to TRBJ1-6; possibly TRBD1 for D (5 bases). The CDR3 contains 13 residues. Trimming cost V 9 bases and J 5 bases, with 10 bases left between them. Germline assignment: CDR1 KGHDR and CDR2 SFDVKD. The CDR3 sequence: CATQGDNNSPLHF. The CDR3 coding sequence is TGTGCCACCCAGGGCGACAATAATTCACCCCTCCACTTT.

V gene TRBV10-3 combines with J gene TRBJ2-1; 11 bases line up with TRBD2. Germline V gene lookup returns CDR1 ENHRY and CDR2 SYGVKD. V trimming: 7 bases; J trimming: 10 bases; junction bases outside the gene matches: 9. CDR3 length equals 14 residues. This CDR3 reads CAITNSGGAREQFF. The CDR3 DNA follows: TGTGCCATCACCAATAGCGGGGGGGCCAGGGAGCAGTTCTTC.

The V and J genes are TRBV29-1 and TRBJ2-2; unclear D gene. The CDR3 consists of 12 residues. V gave up 3 bases and J gave up 4 bases, with 6 bases separating them. The germline gives CDR1 SQVTM, CDR2 ANQGSEA. This CDR3 is CSVDLSTGELFF. CDR3 DNA: TGCAGCGTTGACCTCTCCACCGGGGAGCTGTTTTTT.

CDR3 coding DNA: TGCGCCAGTACAGGGGGCATGAGCACTGAAGCTTTCTTT. Translating it yields CASTGGMSTEAFF. The chain combines TRBV10-2 with TRBJ1-1, with TRBD1 matching 9 bases. CDR3 length: 13 residues. CDR1 and CDR2 (germline): WSHSY, SAAADI. V shed 9 bases, J shed 4 bases, and the junction held 6 bases outside the gene matches.

The J gene is TRBJ2-5, the V gene TRBV7-2; tentatively, D is TRBD1 (6 bases). CDR1 and CDR2 (germline): SGHTA, FQGNSA. The CDR3 has 13 residues. Trimming pared 6 bases from V and 3 bases from J, leaving 11 bases between. The CDR3 sequence: CASRVTGEETQYF. CDR3 nucleotides: TGTGCCAGCAGGGTGACAGGAGAAGAGACCCAGTACTTC.

The rearrangement joins TRBV18 to TRBJ1-2, with D unresolved. CDR3 length equals 13 residues. V was clipped by 9 bases and J by 0 bases, with 11 bases between them. Per the germline V gene, CDR1 is KGHSH and CDR2 is LQKENI. The CDR3 DNA reads TGTGCCAGTCAATGGGCACCTAACTATGGCTACACCTTC. Translating gives CASQWAPNYGYTF.

The CDR3 sequence is CASNPGSGTQYF. The CDR3 DNA is TGTGCCAGCAATCCAGGGTCGGGGACCCAGTACTTC. This chain connects TRBV3-1 (or the pseudogene TRBV3-2) to TRBJ2-5, with D tentatively TRBD1 (5 bases). Trimming left V 7 bases short and J 7 bases short, with 13 bases between. The CDR3 is made up of 12 amino acids. Germline CDR1 is LGHDT and CDR2 is YNNKEL (reference sequence).

The rearrangement joins TRBV18 to TRBJ1-4; TRBD1 is a possible D gene (6 bases). CDR1 KGHSH and CDR2 LQKENI come from the germline V gene. With 2 bases removed from V and 1 base from J, the gap between germline ends came to 8 bases. This CDR3 has 15 residues. In DNA form, the CDR3 reads TGTGCCAGCTCACCAACAGGGATAACTAATGAAAAACTGTTTTTT. This translates into CASSPTGITNEKLFF.

This CDR3 is CATRGVAGKQFF. DNA for the CDR3: TGTGCCACCCGGGGGGTAGCGGGGAAGCAGTTCTTC. The J gene is TRBJ2-1, the V gene TRBV6-5; 8 nucleotides line up with TRBD2. The ends lost 10 bases at V and 11 bases at J; junction bases unmatched: 10. The germline V gene has CDR1 MNHEY and CDR2 SVGAGI. CDR3 length: 12 residues.

This clone has just a few counts. This rearrangement joins TRBV9 to TRBJ1-2; no reliable D call. Trimming took off 4 bases at V and 2 bases at J, with 18 bases between the two ends. The germline V gene has CDR1 SGDLS and CDR2 YYNGEE. The CDR3 is 16 amino acids. The CDR3 loop reads CASSPTVENWNYGYTF. The CDR3 region has the DNA TGTGCCAGCAGCCCCACCGTAGAGAATTGGAACTATGGCTACACCTTC.

This chain connects TRBV7-9 to TRBJ1-4, with D unresolved. V lost 3 bases to trimming and J lost 7 bases, with 12 bases between them. The germline V gene encodes CDR1 SEHNR and CDR2 FQNEAQ (reference sequence). The CDR3 length is 14 residues. The CDR3 sequence is CASSLGQASEKLFF. In DNA form, the CDR3 reads TGTGCCAGCAGCTTGGGTCAGGCGAGTGAAAAACTGTTTTTT.

V is TRBV19 and J is TRBJ1-2; 9 nucleotides match TRBD1. Trimming at V came to 2 bases and at J to 10 bases, leaving 14 bases not matched to a gene. Germline values: CDR1 LNHDA, CDR2 SQIVND (reference sequence). The CDR3 loop spans 16 amino acids. The CDR3 DNA is TGTGCCAGTAGTATACAAAGGAGGGGGACAGGGACGGACTACACCTTC. This codes for CASSIQRRGTGTDYTF.

The chain carries TRBV30 and TRBJ2-1; TRBD1 aligns across 8 bases. From germline, CDR1 is GTSNPN and CDR2 SVGIG (reference sequence). Trimming removed 6 bases from V and 2 bases from J; junction bases left unmatched: 3. This CDR3 is 13 amino acids long. The CDR3 DNA follows: TGTGCCTGCGACAGGGGCGCCTACAATGAGCAGTTCTTC. It yields the protein CACDRGAYNEQFF.

The chain links TRBV30 to TRBJ2-1; 8 bases map to TRBD2. CDR3 length: 14 amino acids. Germline V gene sequence: CDR1 GTSNPN, CDR2 SVGIG (reference sequence). Losses at the gene ends were 3 bases for V and 3 bases for J; bases not matched to a gene: 4. CDR3 loop: CAWRRRGGYNEQFF. In DNA form, the CDR3 reads TGTGCCTGGAGAAGACGGGGGGGCTACAATGAGCAGTTCTTC. The entire variable domain, with the rest obtained from reference TRBV30 and TRBJ2-1, is as follows: SQTIHQWPATLVQPVGSPLSLECTVEGTSNPNLYWYRQAAGRGLQLLFYSVGIGQISSEVPQNLSASRPQDRQFILSSKKLLLSDSGFYLCAWRRRGGYNEQFFGPGTRLTVL.

This clone was observed a few times. This chain links TRBV5-6 with TRBJ1-2; D remains ambiguous. The germline gives CDR1 SGHDT, CDR2 YYEEEE. This CDR3 is built from 15 residues. V was pared by 4 bases and J by 2 bases, with 15 bases between. For the CDR3, the DNA is TGTGCCAGCAGCAGATCACAAAACCTGAACTATGGCTACACCTTC. It encodes CASSRSQNLNYGYTF.

This chain uses TRBV28 with TRBJ1-2; a weak D match, TRBD1 (5 bases). V was pared by 7 bases and J by 4 bases, with 16 bases between. CDR1 is MDHEN, CDR2 SYDVKM, per germline. The CDR3 extends over 14 amino acids. DNA for the CDR3: TGTGCCAGCACCCGGCAGGGTGGGTTCTATGGCTACACCTTC. This sequence encodes CASTRQGGFYGYTF.